This T cell receptor beta chain was captured in a study of cytomegalovirus exposure and HLA in healthy donors. Across the whole study: One earlier analysis, a look at 200 million or so T cells, found some 120 million unique TCR beta sequences. General study findings and limits: Looking again later, the authors saw that most CMV-associated TCR beta chains seemed HLA-restricted.

Remarks on this clone: The target antigen is unknown.

The PCR used 60 Vbeta and 13 Jbeta primers. Only in-frame clones appear in the TCRdb table, and some are missing; sequencing was by immunoSEQ multiplex PCR. Among about 130,000 clones, roughly 78% were seen once, and the ten largest hold roughly 5%. Sequencing was done on a sample of PBMCs. This receptor was obtained from a man in his thirties or forties in good health and CMV-seronegative.

DNA of the CDR3: TGTGCCAGCAGAGGGACAGGGAGAACCGAGACCCAGTACTTC. Encoded protein: CASRGTGRTETQYF. The J gene is TRBJ2-5, the V gene TRBV2; 9 positions match TRBD1. V shed 6 bases, J shed 5 bases, and the junction held 7 bases outside the gene matches. This CDR3 comprises 14 residues. Germline V gene sequence: CDR1 SNHLY, CDR2 FYNNEI.